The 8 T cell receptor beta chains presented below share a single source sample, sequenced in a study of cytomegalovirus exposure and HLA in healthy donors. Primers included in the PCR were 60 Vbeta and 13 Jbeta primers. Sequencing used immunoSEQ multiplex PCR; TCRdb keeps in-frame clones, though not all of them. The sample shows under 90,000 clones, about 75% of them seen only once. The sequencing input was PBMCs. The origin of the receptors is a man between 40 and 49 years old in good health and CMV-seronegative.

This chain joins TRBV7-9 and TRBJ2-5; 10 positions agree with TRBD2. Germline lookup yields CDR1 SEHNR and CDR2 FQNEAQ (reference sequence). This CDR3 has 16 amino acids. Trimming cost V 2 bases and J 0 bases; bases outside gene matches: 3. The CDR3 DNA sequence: TGTGCCAGCAGCTTAACAGCGGGGGGGCACCAAGAGACCCAGTACTTC. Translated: CASSLTAGGHQETQYF.

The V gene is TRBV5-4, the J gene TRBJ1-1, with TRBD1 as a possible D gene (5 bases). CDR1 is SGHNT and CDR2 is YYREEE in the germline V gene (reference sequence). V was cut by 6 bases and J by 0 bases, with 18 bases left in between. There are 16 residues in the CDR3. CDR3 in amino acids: CASTSPLGGVNTEAFF. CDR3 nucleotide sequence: TGTGCCAGCACCTCCCCGCTCGGGGGAGTGAACACTGAAGCTTTCTTT.

CDR3: CASSPTSGTGYTYEQYF. As DNA, the CDR3 is TGTGCCAGCAGCCCAACTTCTGGGACAGGGTATACCTACGAGCAGTACTTC. The chain recombines TRBV11-1 with TRBJ2-7, with TRBD1 matching over 9 bases. V trimming: 5 bases; J trimming: 2 bases; junction bases outside the gene matches: 13. The CDR3 extends over 17 amino acids. Germline CDR1 SGHAT, CDR2 FQDESV (reference sequence).

The CDR3: CASSSPTLAGGNEQYF. The DNA of the CDR3 is TGTGCCAGCAGTTCCCCCACGCTAGCGGGAGGCAACGAGCAGTACTTC. This chain connects TRBV6-5 to TRBJ2-7, with 11 bases fitting TRBD2. Per germline, CDR1 MNHEY and CDR2 SVGAGI. The CDR3 length is 16 residues. The trim removed 4 bases at V and 5 bases at J, leaving 10 bases unmatched.

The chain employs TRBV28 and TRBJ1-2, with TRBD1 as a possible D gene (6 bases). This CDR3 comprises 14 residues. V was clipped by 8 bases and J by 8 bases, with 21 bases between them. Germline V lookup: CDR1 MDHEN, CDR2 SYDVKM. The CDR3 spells CASDRSSMGYGYTF. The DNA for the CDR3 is TGTGCCAGCGACAGGTCGAGTATGGGCTACGGCTACACCTTC.

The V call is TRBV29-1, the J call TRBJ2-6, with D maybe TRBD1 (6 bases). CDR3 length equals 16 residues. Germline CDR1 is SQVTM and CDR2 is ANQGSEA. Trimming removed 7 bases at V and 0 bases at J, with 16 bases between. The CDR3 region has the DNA TGCAGCGCTCTGGACAGTACTCGCTCTGGGGCCAACGTCCTGACTTTC. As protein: CSALDSTRSGANVLTF.

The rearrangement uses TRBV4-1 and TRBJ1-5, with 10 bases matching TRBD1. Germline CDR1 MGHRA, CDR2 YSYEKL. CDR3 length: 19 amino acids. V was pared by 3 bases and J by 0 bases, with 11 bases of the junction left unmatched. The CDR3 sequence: CASSHRTGGRGDSNQPQHF. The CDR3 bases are TGCGCCAGCAGCCATCGGACAGGGGGAAGGGGGGATAGCAATCAGCCCCAGCATTTT.

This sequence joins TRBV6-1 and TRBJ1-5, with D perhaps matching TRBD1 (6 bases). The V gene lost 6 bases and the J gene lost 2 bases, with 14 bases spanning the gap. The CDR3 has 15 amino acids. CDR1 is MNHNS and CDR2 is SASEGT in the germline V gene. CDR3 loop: CASSGQSGRNQPQHF. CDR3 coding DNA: TGTGCCAGCAGCGGACAGTCTGGACGCAATCAGCCCCAGCATTTT.